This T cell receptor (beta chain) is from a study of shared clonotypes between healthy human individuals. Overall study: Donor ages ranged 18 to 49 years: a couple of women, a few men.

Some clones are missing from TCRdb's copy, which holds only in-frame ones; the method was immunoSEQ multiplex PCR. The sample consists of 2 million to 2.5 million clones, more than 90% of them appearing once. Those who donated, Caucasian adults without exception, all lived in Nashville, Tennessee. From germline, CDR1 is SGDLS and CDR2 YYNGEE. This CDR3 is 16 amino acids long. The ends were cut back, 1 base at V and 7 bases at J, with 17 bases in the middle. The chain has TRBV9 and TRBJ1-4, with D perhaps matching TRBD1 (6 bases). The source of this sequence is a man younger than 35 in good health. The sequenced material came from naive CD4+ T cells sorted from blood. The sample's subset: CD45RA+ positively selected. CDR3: CASSVQPGDGIEKLFF. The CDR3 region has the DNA TGTGCCAGCAGCGTACAGCCAGGGGACGGGATTGAAAAACTGTTTTTT.